This T cell receptor beta chain is from a study of T-cell reconstitution after alpha-beta-depleted transplantation in children. Findings and caveats of the study: Reportedly, only several hundred clones from non-depleted graft cells drove alpha-beta T-cell counts at about two months. From newly produced T cells came most of the T-cell counts and diversity one year after transplant.

CDR3 size: 18 residues. The V end was cut by 0 bases, the J end by 7 bases, with 23 bases between. Germline V gives CDR1 SGDLS, CDR2 YYNGEE. During its preparation, the TCRbeta library received unique molecular identifiers. Via MiXCR, TCRdb re-called the PCR reads, giving one row per CDR3 protein. Among more than 400,000 distinct CDR3 sequences listed, approximately 41% were seen once. With regard to this clonotype: What it binds is not known.

The sequences come from PBMCs, collected before TCRalphabeta/CD19-depleted stem cell transplant. The V and J genes are TRBV9 and TRBJ2-1, with a weak D call TRBD2 (6 bases). The sequence derives from a girl aged 2 to 9 with aplastic anemia, due to receive a stem cell transplant. CDR3 sequence reads: CASSVVSGPRTFGNEQFF. The CDR3 DNA is TGTGCCAGCAGCGTAGTTAGCGGACCCCGAACCTTTGGGAATGAGCAGTTCTTC.